Presented here are 19 T cell receptor beta chains from one specimen sequenced in a study of control samples from healthy donors and cancer patients. Only in-frame clones appear in the TCRdb table, and some are missing; sequencing was by immunoSEQ multiplex PCR. The data show over 150,000 clones, over 85% seen once. The sample was blood. These receptors all come from a man aged 35 to 55 in good health.

V is TRBV27 and J is TRBJ2-7; the D gene is possibly TRBD2 (6 bases). The ends were cut back, 8 bases at V and 5 bases at J, with 28 bases in the middle. CDR1 MNHEY and CDR2 SMNVEV come from the germline V gene (reference sequence). This CDR3 comprises 17 residues. CDR3 sequence reads: CASPILKSRGGPDEQYF. The DNA for the CDR3 is TGTGCCAGCCCCATATTAAAGTCGCGGGGCGGCCCCGACGAGCAGTACTTC.

The genes are TRBV2 and TRBJ2-2, with D unclear. Germline V gene lookup returns CDR1 SNHLY and CDR2 FYNNEI. The length of the CDR3 is 16 residues. The ends were cut back, 5 bases at V and 1 base at J, with 14 bases in the middle. CDR3 bases: TGTGCCAGCAGTAACGGCCTCACAATGAACACCGGGGAGCTGTTTTTT. Its translation: CASSNGLTMNTGELFF.

The chain joins TRBV15 to TRBJ1-2; 10 positions match TRBD1. The CDR3 runs to 15 residues. Germline CDR1 LNHNV, CDR2 YYDKDF (reference sequence). The trim removed 1 base at V and 7 bases at J, leaving 6 bases unmatched. CDR3 bases: TGTGCCACCAGCAGAGGGGGGACAGGGGCTTTTGGCTACACCTTC. It specifies CATSRGGTGAFGYTF.

The V gene is TRBV7-3, the J gene TRBJ1-1; no clear D. CDR1 is SGHTA, CDR2 FQGTGA, per germline. The CDR3 runs 13 residues. V lost 5 bases to trimming and J lost 4 bases, with 11 bases between them. The CDR3 DNA is TGTGCCAGCAGCCTGGGTAGTGGCACTGAAGCTTTCTTT. Amino acid sequence: CASSLGSGTEAFF.

This chain connects TRBV7-9 to TRBJ2-2; 8 bases are shared with TRBD2. The germline CDR1 and CDR2 sequences are SEHNR and FQNEAQ (reference sequence). The CDR3 loop spans 17 amino acids. V shed 5 bases and J 1 base; nucleotides not matched to a gene: 9. The CDR3 is CASSVRRGAGNTGELFF. The CDR3 DNA is TGTGCCAGCAGCGTCCGGCGGGGGGCAGGGAACACCGGGGAGCTGTTTTTT.

This clone is a singleton in its sample. The rearrangement joins TRBV19 to TRBJ1-6; 8 bases agree with TRBD1. V lost 3 bases and J lost 9; bases outside the gene matches: 7. Germline CDR1 reads LNHDA; CDR2 reads SQIVND (reference sequence). The CDR3 runs 15 residues. The CDR3 region is CASSIPDRVLSPLHF. In DNA form, the CDR3 reads TGTGCCAGTAGTATCCCGGACAGGGTGCTTTCACCCCTCCACTTT.

For the CDR3, the DNA is TGTGCCAGCAGCCCAGACGGGGCGGCCACCGGGGAGCTGTTTTTT. This encodes CASSPDGAATGELFF. The chain has TRBV9 and TRBJ2-2; D tentatively fits TRBD1 or TRBD2 (5 bases each). This CDR3 is 15 amino acids long. V was pared by 4 bases and J by 4 bases, with 14 bases between. The germline CDR1 and CDR2 sequences are SGDLS and YYNGEE.

The rearrangement uses TRBV6-1 and TRBJ1-4; 8 nucleotides align to TRBD1. Germline CDR1 MNHNS, CDR2 SASEGT. The CDR3 is 18 amino acids. Germline trimming cut 2 bases from V and 8 bases from J; bases unmatched to any gene: 16. CDR3 protein: CASSERGQGRGIGEKLFF. The CDR3 coding sequence is TGTGCCAGCAGTGAAAGAGGACAGGGCAGGGGTATTGGAGAAAAACTGTTTTTT.

The gene calls are TRBV4-1 and TRBJ2-1, with 9 bases fitting TRBD2. Germline V gene sequence: CDR1 MGHRA, CDR2 YSYEKL. This CDR3 contains 14 residues. The trim removed 6 bases at V and 1 base at J, leaving 1 base unmatched. The CDR3 spells CASRSGGSYNEQFF. The CDR3 DNA reads TGCGCCAGCAGGAGCGGGGGGTCCTACAATGAGCAGTTCTTC.

The rearrangement uses TRBV19 and TRBJ1-1; TRBD1 aligns across 12 bases. Losses at the gene ends were 4 bases for V and 4 bases for J; bases not matched to a gene: 4. The CDR3 has 15 amino acids. Germline CDR1 and CDR2: LNHDA and SQIVND (reference sequence). CDR3 amino acids: CASSKGQGAFTEAFF. The CDR3 DNA is TGTGCCAGTAGTAAGGGACAGGGGGCATTCACTGAAGCTTTCTTT.

In nucleotides, the CDR3 is TGTGCCAGCTCACCGGACATAAGCACAGATACGCAGTATTTT. This gives the protein CASSPDISTDTQYF. This chain connects TRBV18 to TRBJ2-3, with D maybe TRBD1 (5 bases). CDR1 is KGHSH, CDR2 LQKENI, per germline. The CDR3 contains 14 residues. V dropped 3 bases and J dropped 0 bases, with 7 bases sitting between them.

Only one count was recorded for this clone. The chain uses TRBV28 and TRBJ2-7; D perhaps matches TRBD1 (6 bases). This CDR3 comprises 14 residues. The V and J ends lost 9 bases and 0 bases respectively, with 15 bases between them. Germline CDR1 reads MDHEN; CDR2 reads SYDVKM. The CDR3 protein is CASRTVHPSYEQYF. The CDR3 DNA sequence: TGTGCCAGTAGGACAGTTCATCCCTCCTACGAGCAGTACTTC.

This clone was counted only a few times. The chain carries TRBV13 and TRBJ1-2; D remains ambiguous. This CDR3 is 17 amino acids long. Trimming took off 5 bases at V and 0 bases at J, with 19 bases between the two ends. Per the germline V gene, CDR1 is PRHDT and CDR2 is FYEKMQ (reference sequence). Here the CDR3 reads CASSDRPLGRPNYGYTF. CDR3 sequence (DNA): TGTGCCAGCAGCGACCGACCCCTCGGGAGGCCTAACTATGGCTACACCTTC.

The chain carries TRBV7-9 and TRBJ1-6, with a possible D match to TRBD1 (5 bases). This CDR3 is 12 amino acids long. V lost 3 bases and J lost 9, with 6 bases in between. The germline gives CDR1 SEHNR, CDR2 FQNEAQ (reference sequence). This chain's CDR3 is CASSLGRSPLHF. For the CDR3, the DNA is TGTGCCAGCAGCTTGGGGCGTTCACCCCTCCACTTT.

The CDR3 reads CSVAGGSDYGYTF. For the CDR3, the DNA is TGCAGCGTTGCGGGGGGCTCCGACTATGGCTACACCTTC. The V gene is TRBV29-1, the J gene TRBJ1-2; D might be TRBD1 (6 bases). V gave up 4 bases and J gave up 3 bases, with 12 bases separating them. Per germline, CDR1 SQVTM and CDR2 ANQGSEA. The CDR3 is 13 amino acids. Filled out from reference TRBV29-1 and TRBJ1-2, the complete variable domain reads SAVISQKPSRDICQRGTSLTIQCQVDSQVTMMFWYRQQPGQSLTLIATANQGSEATYESGFVIDKFPISRPNLTFSTLTVSNMSPEDSSIYLCSVAGGSDYGYTFGSGTRLTVV.

The chain couples TRBV7-2 to TRBJ1-1, with 7 bases lining up with TRBD1. V shed 1 base and J 7 bases; nucleotides not matched to a gene: 9. CDR1 SGHTA and CDR2 FQGNSA come from the germline V gene. The CDR3 has 15 residues. DNA for the CDR3: TGTGCCAGCAGCTTAGGACAGGGCTTGGTAGTTGAAGCTTTCTTT. Translated: CASSLGQGLVVEAFF.

The V call is TRBV6-5, the J call TRBJ1-2; D gene ambiguous. The V end was cut by 2 bases, the J end by 4 bases, with 8 bases between. In germline, CDR1 is MNHEY, CDR2 SVGAGI. CDR3 size: 13 residues. The CDR3 nucleotides are TGTGCCAGCAGTTACGGACGGACCTATGGCTACACCTTC. This sequence encodes CASSYGRTYGYTF.

The chain is built from TRBV12-5 and TRBJ1-1; 7 nucleotides line up with TRBD1. The CDR3 spans 14 residues. J was trimmed by 5 bases and V by 6 bases; bases with no gene match: 9. Germline V lookup: CDR1 LGHNT, CDR2 FRNRAP. The CDR3 sequence: CASGRGNRGTEAFF. CDR3 DNA sequence: TGTGCTAGTGGGCGGGGTAACAGGGGTACTGAAGCTTTCTTT.

The rearrangement uses TRBV6-9 and TRBJ1-2, with D perhaps TRBD1 (6 bases). The CDR3 runs 13 residues. CDR1 MNHGY and CDR2 SVAAGI come from the germline V gene. Trimming removed 10 bases from V and 4 bases from J, with 16 bases in between. CDR3 DNA: TGTGCCATCCGGGGGGGCGATGGCTATGGCTACACCTTC. Amino acids: CAIRGGDGYGYTF.